This T cell receptor (beta chain) was observed in a study of T cell clusters in autoimmune cytopenias. Findings and limits, study-wide: Active autoimmune hepatitis patients had about 3.3-fold fewer exclusive TRB clusters than healthy donors.

Worth noting for this clonotype: Its specificity is unknown.

Roughly 38,000 genome equivalents of blood DNA were amplified for TRB. This CDR3 region has 16 residues. Germline loops: CDR1 DFQATT, CDR2 SNEGSKA (reference sequence). Multiplex touch-down PCR amplified TRB using TRB-A and TRB-B pools in one tube. TCRdb reprocessed the multiplex PCR reads, with one entry per CDR3 protein and no DNA. The table for this sample gives several thousand distinct CDR3 sequences. In addition, the sample was reused for a study of T cell repertoires in aging, cancer and after chemotherapy.

This chain uses TRBV20-1 with TRBJ1-2; lacking DNA, the TRBD1 call made by TCRdb goes unchecked. This clonotype was obtained from a human donor in good health. What was sequenced was peripheral blood. The CDR3 sequence is CSASVGGGQGARGYTF.